This passage covers 10 T cell receptor beta chains from one sample sequenced in a study of T cells in Graves' hyperthyroidism and ophthalmopathy. Authors of the study amplified TCR beta CDR3 regions from RNA transcripts. A set of HTBI primers served as the primers for a first-round RT-PCR of the TCR CDR3. In TCRdb, the multiplex PCR reads were re-called with MiXCR into one record per CDR3 protein. The repertoire consists of 450,000 to 600,000 distinct CDR3 sequences, with 15% to 20% occurring once and the leading ten covering 40% to 50%. Material: blood. The receptors were sampled from a man in his forties with Graves' ophthalmopathy.

This clonotype showed up many times. This chain connects TRBV6-1 to TRBJ2-6; 8 positions agree with TRBD2. The CDR3 contains 20 residues. The J segment lost 0 bases and the V segment lost 5 bases, leaving 15 bases of the junction unmatched. The V gene's germline CDR1 is MNHNS and CDR2 SASEGT. DNA of the CDR3: TGTGCCAGCAGTCCGGGGAGGGCGGGGGGCTCCCTCTCTGGGGCCAACGTCCTGACTTTC. Its protein is CASSPGRAGGSLSGANVLTF.

The V gene is TRBV18, the J gene TRBJ1-3, with D uncertain. The V gene's germline CDR1 is KGHSH and CDR2 LQKENI. V was shortened by 6 bases and J by 11 bases, with 17 bases between the two germline ends. The CDR3 has 13 residues. The CDR3 nucleotides read TGTGCCAGCTCGAGTCCGCGGCCGTCGGCCATATATTTT. Translated, it gives CASSSPRPSAIYF.

This clonotype was found many times. The genes are TRBV29-1 and TRBJ1-2; perhaps TRBD1 as D (5 bases). The germline V gene encodes CDR1 SQVTM and CDR2 ANQGSEA. Trimming stripped 2 bases from V and 6 bases from J, with 16 bases between. CDR3 size: 14 residues. This chain's CDR3 is CSVELQGTTDGYTF. CDR3 DNA sequence: TGCAGCGTTGAACTTCAGGGAACTACTGATGGCTACACCTTC.

This clonotype was picked up one time. An end of the junction does not agree with germline; a read error may underlie this. V usage is TRBV7-8 and J usage is TRBJ1-1, with 7 bases matching TRBD1. The V gene's germline CDR1 is SGHVS and CDR2 FQNEAQ. CDR3 size: 13 residues. The CDR3 loop reads CASSSQGNTEASF. The CDR3, as DNA: TGTGCCAGCAGTTCACAGGGGAACACTGAAGCTTCCTTT.

This clonotype was counted many times. The V gene is TRBV6-2 or TRBV6-3, the J gene TRBJ2-1; 7 nucleotides align to TRBD1. The CDR3 totals 16 residues. The trim removed 0 bases at V and 9 bases at J, leaving 11 bases unmatched. The germline V gene has CDR1 MNHEY and CDR2 SVGEGT. CDR3 sequence: CASSYSLIPGGREQFF. CDR3 sequence (DNA): TGTGCCAGCAGTTACTCCCTGATCCCAGGGGGACGTGAGCAGTTCTTC.

A remark on this clonotype: Because the CDR3 is missing its conserved closing phenylalanine or tryptophan, this is likely a read error. The gene calls are TRBV6-5 and TRBJ2-2, with 9 bases lining up with TRBD2. Germline assignment: CDR1 MNHEY and CDR2 SVGAGI. The V segment lost 8 bases and the J segment 7 bases; nucleotides outside the gene matches: 8. The CDR3 covers 14 residues. CDR3 sequence reads: CASVLAGSDGELFI. DNA of the CDR3: TGTGCCAGCGTTCTAGCGGGGTCCGACGGGGAGCTGTTTATT.

This clonotype was detected many times. The rearrangement joins TRBV7-3 to TRBJ2-3; 8 nucleotides align to TRBD2. The CDR3 runs to 16 residues. Germline V gene sequence: CDR1 SGHTA, CDR2 FQGTGA. The V gene end was trimmed by 4 bases and the J gene end by 3 bases; junction bases not matched to a gene: 9. The CDR3 region has the DNA TGTGCCAGCAGCTCCCGACTAGCGCCGACGACAGATACGCAGTATTTT. This gives the protein CASSSRLAPTTDTQYF.

The rearrangement joins TRBV9 to TRBJ2-1, with D possibly being TRBD2 (5 bases). The germline V and J ends were trimmed by 0 bases and 6 bases, with 13 bases remaining between them. Germline-derived CDR1 and CDR2 are SGDLS and YYNGEE. The CDR3 spans 15 residues. The DNA of the CDR3 is TGTGCCAGCAGCGTAGGGAGTTCCGCGGGCAATGAGCAGTTCTTC. Amino acids: CASSVGSSAGNEQFF.

The rearrangement links TRBV10-3 to TRBJ1-6; 9 bases match TRBD1. The CDR3 is made up of 17 amino acids. The J segment lost 0 bases and the V segment lost 6 bases, leaving 6 bases of the junction unmatched. CDR1 ENHRY and CDR2 SYGVKD come from the germline V gene. As DNA, the CDR3 is TGTGCCATCAGGAGGGACAGGGCAAGCTCCTATAATTCACCCCTCCACTTT. It encodes CAIRRDRASSYNSPLHF.

The genes are TRBV4-2 and TRBJ2-2; 8 bases match TRBD2. The CDR3 extends over 16 amino acids. The germline CDR1 and CDR2 sequences are LGHNA and YNFKEQ. The trim removed 6 bases at V and 4 bases at J, leaving 10 bases unmatched. The CDR3 DNA follows: TGTGCCAGCAGTCGTGAACTAGCGGACGGCACCGGGGAGCTGTTTTTT. It is translated as CASSRELADGTGELFF.